The 29 T cell receptor beta chains in this list originate from one sample, sequenced in a study of control samples from healthy donors and cancer patients. TCRdb's copy holds only in-frame clones and misses some; the assay was immunoSEQ multiplex PCR. The data contain about 69,000 clones, roughly 84% of them seen just once; the ten biggest clones take up 2.5% to 3%. The sample consisted of PBMCs. The source is a woman in her fifties or sixties with lung cancer.

The V gene is TRBV7-9, the J gene TRBJ1-2; D is unclear. CDR3 length equals 16 residues. V lost 5 bases to trimming and J lost 0 bases, with 16 bases between them. From germline, CDR1 is SEHNR and CDR2 FQNEAQ (reference sequence). In nucleotides, the CDR3 is TGTGCCAGCAGCCGACAAGGGATCTCCCCTAACTATGGCTACACCTTC. The encoded protein is CASSRQGISPNYGYTF. The full variable domain, rest sourced from reference TRBV7-9 and TRBJ1-2, is DTGVSQNPRHKITKRGQNVTFRCDPISEHNRLYWYRQTLGQGPEFLTYFQNEAQLEKSRLLSDRFSAERPKGSFSTLEIQRTEQGDSAMYLCASSRQGISPNYGYTFGSGTRLTVV.

This chain connects TRBV19 to TRBJ2-7; a weak D match, TRBD2 (6 bases). V was shortened by 3 bases and J by 0 bases, with 9 bases between the two germline ends. The CDR3 length is 14 residues. The germline gives CDR1 LNHDA, CDR2 SQIVND (reference sequence). CDR3 amino acids: CASSMGGSSYEQYF. The CDR3 region has the DNA TGTGCCAGTAGTATGGGGGGAAGCTCCTACGAGCAGTACTTC.

The rearrangement links TRBV5-1 to TRBJ2-1; 13 bases agree with TRBD2. The ends lost 6 bases at V and 2 bases at J; junction bases unmatched: 5. Germline assignment: CDR1 SGHRS and CDR2 YFSETQ. The CDR3 contains 16 residues. In nucleotides, the CDR3 is TGCGCCAGCACCGGGACTAGCGGGGCCGCCTACAATGAGCAGTTCTTC. Amino acids: CASTGTSGAAYNEQFF. The full variable domain, completed using reference TRBV5-1 and TRBJ2-1, is KAGVTQTPRYLIKTRGQQVTLSCSPISGHRSVSWYQQTPGQGLQFLFEYFSETQRNKGNFPGRFSGRQFSNSRSEMNVSTLELGDSALYLCASTGTSGAAYNEQFFGPGTRLTVL.

J is TRBJ1-3 and V is TRBV20-1; no firm D call. This CDR3 has 13 amino acids. Germline V gene data show CDR1 as DFQATT and CDR2 as SNEGSKA (reference sequence). V dropped 3 bases and J dropped 0 bases, with 6 bases sitting between them. CDR3 sequence reads: CSASKGSGNTIYF. In DNA form, the CDR3 reads TGCAGTGCTAGTAAGGGCTCTGGAAACACCATATATTTT.

The sample holds a few counts of this clone. This chain uses TRBV9 with TRBJ1-3, with TRBD1 as a possible D gene (5 bases). Between the trimmed V and J ends, which lost 4 bases and 4 bases, there was a span of 12 bases. The CDR3 totals 14 residues. Germline CDR1 reads SGDLS; CDR2 reads YYNGEE. The CDR3 is CASSPRDSGNTIYF. CDR3 bases: TGTGCCAGCAGCCCCCGGGACTCGGGAAACACCATATATTTT.

The genes are TRBV4-2 and TRBJ1-1; a weak D match, TRBD1 (6 bases). CDR3 length equals 15 residues. Trimming removed 3 bases from V and 5 bases from J, with 16 bases in between. The germline V gene has CDR1 LGHNA and CDR2 YNFKEQ. The CDR3 region has the DNA TGTGCCAGCAGCCAGGCAAAGGGGGGAGTGACTGAAGCTTTCTTT. It codes for CASSQAKGGVTEAFF.

The chain has TRBV27 and TRBJ1-1, with TRBD1 matching over 11 bases. V shed 8 bases, J shed 3 bases, and the junction held 11 bases outside the gene matches. This CDR3 contains 16 residues. Per germline, CDR1 MNHEY and CDR2 SMNVEV (reference sequence). The CDR3 protein is CASRGQGAGLDTEAFF. CDR3 nucleotide sequence: TGTGCCAGCCGCGGACAGGGGGCAGGATTGGACACTGAAGCTTTCTTT.

J is TRBJ2-1 and V is TRBV25-1; 7 bases match TRBD2. This CDR3 is built from 11 residues. V was pared by 8 bases and J by 12 bases, with 7 bases of the junction left unmatched. CDR1 MGHDK and CDR2 SYGVNS come from the germline V gene. CDR3 bases: TGTGCCAGCGGGGGGAGGGTAGTGCAGTTCTTC. Residues: CASGGRVVQFF.

This sequence joins TRBV18 and TRBJ1-5; the match to TRBD1 covers 10 bases. CDR1 and CDR2 from the germline V gene are KGHSH and LQKENI. The J segment lost 5 bases and the V segment lost 5 bases, leaving 6 bases of the junction unmatched. This CDR3 has 15 amino acids. Written as DNA, the CDR3 is TGTGCCAGCTCAACAGGACAGGGGGAGTATCAGCCCCAGCATTTT. Translated, it gives CASSTGQGEYQPQHF.

This chain uses TRBV21-1 with TRBJ2-2; the listed D gene, TRBD2, was not tested against the DNA. TRBV21-1 is flagged as a pseudogene. The CDR3 has 16 amino acids. The CDR3 region has the DNA TGTGCCAGCAGCAATTGGCGGCATCCCAACACCGGGGAGCTGTTTTTT. It yields the protein CASSNWRHPNTGELFF.

The chain employs TRBV5-5 and TRBJ1-1, with a tentative D call TRBD1 (6 bases). The CDR3 runs to 13 residues. The V end was cut by 3 bases, the J end by 3 bases, with 9 bases between. The germline V gene encodes CDR1 SGHKS and CDR2 YYEKEE (reference sequence). The CDR3 region is CASSWRGDTEAFF. The CDR3 DNA reads as TGTGCCAGCAGCTGGAGGGGGGACACTGAAGCTTTCTTT.

This clone was observed once. The chain links TRBV6-2 or TRBV6-3 to TRBJ1-1; D unresolved. V dropped 3 bases and J dropped 4 bases, with 9 bases sitting between them. The germline CDR1 and CDR2 sequences are MNHEY and SVGEGT. The CDR3 runs to 13 residues. In DNA, the CDR3 is TGTGCCAGCAGTTATGCACTTTCCACTGAAGCTTTCTTT. It codes for CASSYALSTEAFF.

The chain carries TRBV6-5 and TRBJ2-1, with 7 bases fitting TRBD1. The junction had 11 bases not matched to a gene; V was cut back by 7 bases and J by 8 bases. The CDR3 sequence is 14 residues long. Germline assignment: CDR1 MNHEY and CDR2 SVGAGI. The CDR3 region has the DNA TGTGCCAGCAATTATAGGGGGCCGTTGGATGAGCAGTTCTTC. Its protein is CASNYRGPLDEQFF.

The V gene is TRBV27, the J gene TRBJ1-5, with D possibly matching TRBD1 (6 bases). Germline lookup yields CDR1 MNHEY and CDR2 SMNVEV (reference sequence). Trimming removed 4 bases from V and 3 bases from J, with 10 bases in between. The CDR3 spans 14 residues. CDR3 sequence: CASSSRTVNQPQHF. CDR3 in DNA: TGTGCCAGCAGTTCCCGGACAGTCAATCAGCCCCAGCATTTT.

This clone was recorded once. CDR3 coding DNA: TGTGCCAGCATACGGTCCCTCGGTAACTATGGCTACACCTTC. This gives the protein CASIRSLGNYGYTF. This chain uses TRBV2 with TRBJ1-2; D is undetermined. Deletions cut 7 bases from V and 1 base from J, with 13 bases between. Germline CDR1 is SNHLY and CDR2 is FYNNEI. The CDR3 extends over 14 amino acids.

This chain links TRBV6-5 with TRBJ1-3; D gene unclear. V lost 4 bases, J lost 8 bases, and 15 bases lay in between. CDR1 and CDR2 (germline): MNHEY, SVGAGI. CDR3 length equals 14 residues. The CDR3 nucleotides are TGTGCCAGCAGTTCCCGGATGGGGTTGGACACCATATATTTT. It is translated as CASSSRMGLDTIYF.

The rearrangement joins TRBV12-3 or TRBV12-4 to TRBJ1-5; no clear D gene. The CDR3 covers 13 residues. Trimming removed 6 bases at V and 3 bases at J, with 9 bases between. The CDR3 here is CASRADTNQPQHF. For the CDR3, the DNA is TGTGCCAGCAGGGCAGATACCAATCAGCCCCAGCATTTT.

The rearrangement links TRBV10-3 to TRBJ2-1; tentatively, D is TRBD1 or TRBD2 (6 bases each). The CDR3 consists of 13 residues. Germline-derived CDR1 and CDR2 are ENHRY and SYGVKD. V was cut by 8 bases and J by 5 bases, with 13 bases left in between. DNA for the CDR3: TGTGCCATCCGGTGGGGGGCACACAATGAGCAGTTCTTC. Protein sequence: CAIRWGAHNEQFF.

This sequence joins TRBV5-1 and TRBJ1-2; weak D call: TRBD1 (5 bases). CDR1 and CDR2 (germline): SGHRS, YFSETQ. CDR3 length equals 14 residues. V lost 4 bases to trimming and J lost 1 base, with 11 bases between them. The CDR3 spells CASSVPGRNYGYTF. The CDR3 region has the DNA TGCGCCAGCAGCGTTCCGGGACGTAACTATGGCTACACCTTC.

The CDR3 protein is CASSLGQGYTEAFF. The CDR3 DNA sequence: TGTGCCAGCAGCCTCGGACAGGGATACACTGAAGCTTTCTTT. V usage is TRBV28 and J usage is TRBJ1-1; 8 positions agree with TRBD1. The CDR3 totals 14 residues. Looked up from germline, CDR1 is MDHEN and CDR2 is SYDVKM. The V gene end was trimmed by 6 bases and the J gene end by 3 bases; junction bases not matched to a gene: 6.

The sample holds a few counts of this clone. The V and J genes are TRBV7-2 and TRBJ2-1; D ambiguous. Germline assignment: CDR1 SGHTA and CDR2 FQGNSA. V lost 1 base, J lost 7 bases, and 2 bases lay in between. The CDR3 covers 11 residues. CDR3 in DNA: TGTGCCAGCAGCTTAGGTAATGAGCAGTTCTTC. As protein: CASSLGNEQFF.

The chain combines TRBV5-6 with TRBJ1-2; 9 nucleotides align to TRBD1. The V gene's germline CDR1 is SGHDT and CDR2 YYEEEE. The CDR3 is 13 residues long. Trimming took 4 bases from V and 6 from J; bases not matched to a gene: 4. Written as DNA, the CDR3 is TGTGCCAGCAGCCGGACAGGGGAGGATGGCTACACCTTC. As protein: CASSRTGEDGYTF.

V is TRBV6-5 and J is TRBJ1-3; tentatively, D is TRBD1 (5 bases). The CDR3 spans 14 residues. The V end lost 8 bases, the J end lost 0 bases, and 11 bases lay between the germline ends. Germline assignment: CDR1 MNHEY and CDR2 SVGAGI. The CDR3 spells CASSVQVSGNTIYF. CDR3 nucleotide sequence: TGTGCCAGCTCTGTACAGGTCTCTGGAAACACCATATATTTT.

This chain uses TRBV27 with TRBJ1-1; D not resolved. The CDR3 has 13 residues. V gave up 5 bases and J gave up 3 bases, with 10 bases separating them. In germline, CDR1 is MNHEY, CDR2 SMNVEV (reference sequence). The CDR3 sequence is CASSVEKYTEAFF. CDR3 bases: TGTGCCAGCAGTGTCGAGAAGTACACTGAAGCTTTCTTT.

The V gene is TRBV27, the J gene TRBJ1-5, with TRBD1 matching 9 bases. Germline CDR1 reads MNHEY; CDR2 reads SMNVEV (reference sequence). There are 15 residues in the CDR3. With V trimmed by 2 bases and J by 5 bases, 4 bases remained unmatched. In DNA, the CDR3 is TGTGCCAGCAGTTTAGGCGGACAGGGGTATCAGCCCCAGCATTTT. Translated: CASSLGGQGYQPQHF.

V is TRBV29-1 and J is TRBJ2-1, with D perhaps given as TRBD1 or TRBD2 (5 bases each). Germline CDR1 and CDR2: SQVTM and ANQGSEA. This CDR3 is built from 14 residues. Trimming removed 6 bases at V and 0 bases at J, with 12 bases between. The CDR3 reads CSVEGRGSYNEQFF. CDR3 nucleotides: TGCAGCGTAGAGGGACGGGGCTCCTACAATGAGCAGTTCTTC.

This clone was detected once. The chain is built from TRBV15 and TRBJ2-1, with TRBD1 matching 7 bases. The ends lost 0 bases at V and 9 bases at J; junction bases unmatched: 14. In germline, CDR1 is LNHNV, CDR2 YYDKDF (reference sequence). This CDR3 is 17 amino acids long. CDR3 protein: CATSRDIVGQAPGEQFF. CDR3 in DNA: TGTGCCACCAGCAGAGATATCGTAGGACAGGCCCCGGGTGAGCAGTTCTTC.

The chain carries TRBV27 and TRBJ2-1; TRBD2 agrees at 9 bases. J lost 0 bases, V lost 5 bases, and 5 bases had no gene match. This CDR3 region has 16 residues. Germline CDR1 MNHEY, CDR2 SMNVEV (reference sequence). DNA for the CDR3: TGTGCCAGCAGTATTCCGCGGGGGGGCTCCTACAATGAGCAGTTCTTC. Its translation is CASSIPRGGSYNEQFF.

The chain carries TRBV28 and TRBJ2-5, with D perhaps matching TRBD1 or TRBD2 (5 bases each). This CDR3 spans 13 amino acids. The V gene lost 5 bases and the J gene lost 5 bases, with 12 bases spanning the gap. Germline values: CDR1 MDHEN, CDR2 SYDVKM. The CDR3: CASSTGRRETQYF. The DNA of the CDR3 is TGTGCCAGCAGTACGGGACGCCGGGAGACCCAGTACTTC.